A single count supports the clone carrying this T cell receptor beta chain. The data were obtained in a study of blood T cell repertoires in COVID-19. TCRdb's copy holds only in-frame clones and misses some; the assay was immunoSEQ multiplex PCR. The sample shows over 200,000 clones, 90% of them seen only once. Seattle-derived patients entered the study during active infection and were followed longitudinally. The CDR3 runs to 16 residues. V lost 1 base to trimming and J lost 4 bases, with 16 bases between them. Germline V gene sequence: CDR1 KGHSH, CDR2 LQKENI. Sequenced sample: peripheral blood. The receptor was derived from a man in his thirties or forties with COVID-19, enrolled during active disease. The chain is built from TRBV18 and TRBJ1-2; TRBD1 might be the D (6 bases). The CDR3 nucleotides are TGTGCCAGCTCACCACTGAAGGACAGAGGGGGCTATGGCTACACCTTC. This translates into CASSPLKDRGGYGYTF.